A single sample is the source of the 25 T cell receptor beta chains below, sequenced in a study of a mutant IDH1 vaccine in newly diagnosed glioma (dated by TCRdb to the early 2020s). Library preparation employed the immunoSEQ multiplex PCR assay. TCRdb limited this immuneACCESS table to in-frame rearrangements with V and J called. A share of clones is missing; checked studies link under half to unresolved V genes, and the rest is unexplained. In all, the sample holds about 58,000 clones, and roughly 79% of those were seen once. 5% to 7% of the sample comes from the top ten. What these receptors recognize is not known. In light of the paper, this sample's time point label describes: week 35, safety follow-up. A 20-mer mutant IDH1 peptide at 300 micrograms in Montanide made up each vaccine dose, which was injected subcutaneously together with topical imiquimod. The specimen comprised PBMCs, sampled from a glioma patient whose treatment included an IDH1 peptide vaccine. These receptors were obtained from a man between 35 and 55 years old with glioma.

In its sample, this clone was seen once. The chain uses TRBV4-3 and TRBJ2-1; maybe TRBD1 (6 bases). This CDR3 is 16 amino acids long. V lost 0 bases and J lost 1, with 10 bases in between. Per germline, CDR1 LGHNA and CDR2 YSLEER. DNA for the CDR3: TGCGCCAGCAGCCAAGAACGGCAGGGGTCCTACAATGAGCAGTTCTTC. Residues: CASSQERQGSYNEQFF.

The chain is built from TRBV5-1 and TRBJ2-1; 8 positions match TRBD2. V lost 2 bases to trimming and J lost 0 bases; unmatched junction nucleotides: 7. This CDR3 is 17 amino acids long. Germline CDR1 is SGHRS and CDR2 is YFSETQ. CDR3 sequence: CASSFYIAGSSYNEQFF. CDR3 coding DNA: TGCGCCAGCAGCTTCTATATAGCGGGGAGCTCCTACAATGAGCAGTTCTTC.

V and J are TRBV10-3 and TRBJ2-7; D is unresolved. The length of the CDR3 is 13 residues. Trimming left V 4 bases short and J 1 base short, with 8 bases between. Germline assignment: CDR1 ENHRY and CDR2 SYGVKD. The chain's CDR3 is CAISADGSYEQYF. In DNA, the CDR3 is TGTGCCATCAGTGCGGACGGATCCTACGAGCAGTACTTC.

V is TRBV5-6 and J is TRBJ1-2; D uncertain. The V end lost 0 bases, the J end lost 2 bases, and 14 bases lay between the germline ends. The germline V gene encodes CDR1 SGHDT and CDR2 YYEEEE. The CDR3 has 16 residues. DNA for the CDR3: TGTGCCAGCAGCTTGGGCCTAATTGCCCTAAACTATGGCTACACCTTC. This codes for CASSLGLIALNYGYTF. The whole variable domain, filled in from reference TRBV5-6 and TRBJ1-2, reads DAGVTQSPTHLIKTRGQQVTLRCSPKSGHDTVSWYQQALGQGPQFIFQYYEEEERQRGNFPDRFSGHQFPNYSSELNVNALLLGDSALYLCASSLGLIALNYGYTFGSGTRLTVV.

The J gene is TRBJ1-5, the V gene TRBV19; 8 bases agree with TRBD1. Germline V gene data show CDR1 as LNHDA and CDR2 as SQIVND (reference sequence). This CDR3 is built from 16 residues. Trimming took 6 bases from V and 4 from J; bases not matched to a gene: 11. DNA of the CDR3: TGTGCCAGTAGCGAATACTCCAGGGGGCGAAATCAGCCCCAGCATTTT. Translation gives CASSEYSRGRNQPQHF. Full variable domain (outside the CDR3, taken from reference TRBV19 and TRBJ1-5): DGGITQSPKYLFRKEGQNVTLSCEQNLNHDAMYWYRQDPGQGLRLIYYSQIVNDFQKGDIAEGYSVSREKKESFPLTVTSAQKNPTAFYLCASSEYSRGRNQPQHFGDGTRLSIL.

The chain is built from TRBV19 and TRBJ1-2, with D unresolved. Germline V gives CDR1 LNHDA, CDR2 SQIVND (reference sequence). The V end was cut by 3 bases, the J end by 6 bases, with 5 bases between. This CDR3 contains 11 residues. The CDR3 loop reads CASSMRDGYTF. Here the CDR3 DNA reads TGTGCCAGTAGTATGCGGGATGGCTACACCTTC.

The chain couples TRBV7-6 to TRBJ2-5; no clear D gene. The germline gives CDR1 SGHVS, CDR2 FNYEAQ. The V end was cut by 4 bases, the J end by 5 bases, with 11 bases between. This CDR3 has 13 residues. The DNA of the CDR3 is TGTGCCAGCAGCTCGAACCGAGCGGAGACCCAGTACTTC. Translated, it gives CASSSNRAETQYF.

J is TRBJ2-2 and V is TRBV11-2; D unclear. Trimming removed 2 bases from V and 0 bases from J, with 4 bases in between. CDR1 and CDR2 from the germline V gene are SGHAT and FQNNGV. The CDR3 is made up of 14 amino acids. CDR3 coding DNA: TGTGCCAGCAGCTTACTCTCGAACACCGGGGAGCTGTTTTTT. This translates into CASSLLSNTGELFF.

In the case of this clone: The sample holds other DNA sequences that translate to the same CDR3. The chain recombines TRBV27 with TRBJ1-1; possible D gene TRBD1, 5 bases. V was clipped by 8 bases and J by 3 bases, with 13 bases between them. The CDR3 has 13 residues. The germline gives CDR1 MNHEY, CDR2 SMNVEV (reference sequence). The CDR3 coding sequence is TGTGCCAGCGGGAGGGGCCGGGACACTGAAGCTTTCTTT. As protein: CASGRGRDTEAFF.

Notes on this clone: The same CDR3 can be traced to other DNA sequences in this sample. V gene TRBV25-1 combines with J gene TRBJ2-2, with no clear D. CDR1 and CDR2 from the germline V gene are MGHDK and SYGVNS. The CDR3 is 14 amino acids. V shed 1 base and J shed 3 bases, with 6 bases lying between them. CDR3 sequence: CASSEFRDTGELFF. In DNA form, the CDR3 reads TGTGCCAGCAGTGAATTTAGAGACACCGGGGAGCTGTTTTTT.

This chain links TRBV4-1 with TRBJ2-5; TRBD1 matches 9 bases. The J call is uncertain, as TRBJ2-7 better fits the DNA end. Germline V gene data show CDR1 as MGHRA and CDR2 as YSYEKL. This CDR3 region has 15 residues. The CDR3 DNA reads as TGCGCCAGCAGCCGACCGGGACAGGGAGTCGGCGAGCAGTACTTC. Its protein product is CASSRPGQGVGEQYF.

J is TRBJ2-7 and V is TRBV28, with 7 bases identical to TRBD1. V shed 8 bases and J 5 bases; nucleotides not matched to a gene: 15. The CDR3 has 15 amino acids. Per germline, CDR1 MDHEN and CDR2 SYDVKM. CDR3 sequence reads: CASRSGTVPRHEQYF. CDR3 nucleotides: TGTGCCAGCCGATCCGGGACAGTTCCAAGGCACGAGCAGTACTTC.

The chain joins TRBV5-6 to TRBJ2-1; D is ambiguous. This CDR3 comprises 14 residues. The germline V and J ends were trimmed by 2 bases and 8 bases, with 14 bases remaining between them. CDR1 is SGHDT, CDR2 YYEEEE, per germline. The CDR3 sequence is CASSFGQFRDEQFF. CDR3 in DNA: TGTGCCAGCAGCTTCGGGCAGTTTCGCGATGAGCAGTTCTTC.

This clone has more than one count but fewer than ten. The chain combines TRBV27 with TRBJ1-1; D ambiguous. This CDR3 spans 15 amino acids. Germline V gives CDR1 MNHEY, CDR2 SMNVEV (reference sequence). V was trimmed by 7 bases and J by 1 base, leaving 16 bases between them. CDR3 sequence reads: CASMIWETGNTEAFF. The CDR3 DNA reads TGTGCCAGCATGATATGGGAAACCGGGAACACTGAAGCTTTCTTT.

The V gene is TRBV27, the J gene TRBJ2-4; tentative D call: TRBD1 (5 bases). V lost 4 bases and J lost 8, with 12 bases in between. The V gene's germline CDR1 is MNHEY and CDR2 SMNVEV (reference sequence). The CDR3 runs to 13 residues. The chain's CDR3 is CASSWGFGDIQYF. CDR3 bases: TGTGCCAGCAGTTGGGGCTTTGGGGACATTCAGTACTTC.

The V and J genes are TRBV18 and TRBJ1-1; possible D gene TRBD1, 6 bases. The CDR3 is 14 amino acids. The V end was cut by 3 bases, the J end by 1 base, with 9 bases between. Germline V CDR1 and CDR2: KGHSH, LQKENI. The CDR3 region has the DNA TGTGCCAGCTCACCGGGACACTGGAACACTGAAGCTTTCTTT. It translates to CASSPGHWNTEAFF. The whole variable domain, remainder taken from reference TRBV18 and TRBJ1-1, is NAGVMQNPRHLVRRRGQEARLRCSPMKGHSHVYWYRQLPEEGLKFMVYLQKENIIDESGMPKERFSAEFPKEGPSILRIQQVVRGDSAAYFCASSPGHWNTEAFFGQGTRLTVV.

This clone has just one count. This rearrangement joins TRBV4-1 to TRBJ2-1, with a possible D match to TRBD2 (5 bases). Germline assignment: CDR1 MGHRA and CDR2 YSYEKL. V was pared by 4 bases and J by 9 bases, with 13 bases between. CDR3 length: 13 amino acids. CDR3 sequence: CASSRGFLGEQFF. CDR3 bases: TGCGCCAGCAGCCGAGGGTTCCTGGGTGAGCAGTTCTTC.

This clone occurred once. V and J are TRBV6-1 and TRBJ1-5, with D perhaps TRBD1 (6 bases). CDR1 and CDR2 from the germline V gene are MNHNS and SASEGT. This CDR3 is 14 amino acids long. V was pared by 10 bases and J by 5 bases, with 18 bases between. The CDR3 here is CATSNEGGHQPQHF. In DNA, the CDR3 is TGTGCCACCTCGAATGAGGGGGGGCATCAGCCCCAGCATTTT.

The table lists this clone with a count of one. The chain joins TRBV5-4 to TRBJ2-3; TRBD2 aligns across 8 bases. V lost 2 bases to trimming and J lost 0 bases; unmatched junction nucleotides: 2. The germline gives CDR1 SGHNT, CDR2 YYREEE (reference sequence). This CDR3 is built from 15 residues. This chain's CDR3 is CASSFTSGSTDTQYF. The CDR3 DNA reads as TGTGCCAGCAGCTTTACTAGCGGAAGCACAGATACGCAGTATTTT.

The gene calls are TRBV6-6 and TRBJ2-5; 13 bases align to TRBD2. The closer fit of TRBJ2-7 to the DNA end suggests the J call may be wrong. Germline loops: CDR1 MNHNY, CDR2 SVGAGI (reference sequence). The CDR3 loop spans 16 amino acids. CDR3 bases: TGTGCCAGCAGTTACTCGACTAGCGGGAGGTCCTACGAGCAGTACTTC. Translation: CASSYSTSGRSYEQYF.

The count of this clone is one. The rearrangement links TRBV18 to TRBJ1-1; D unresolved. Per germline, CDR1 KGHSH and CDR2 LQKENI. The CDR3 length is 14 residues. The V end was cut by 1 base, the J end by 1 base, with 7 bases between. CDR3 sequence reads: CASSPQPWNTEAFF. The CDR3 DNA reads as TGTGCCAGCTCACCACAACCGTGGAACACTGAAGCTTTCTTT.

The CDR3 sequence: CASSSGQGGQPQHF. The CDR3 DNA is TGTGCCAGCAGCTCCGGACAGGGCGGGCAGCCCCAGCATTTT. The rearrangement joins TRBV11-2 to TRBJ1-5, with TRBD1 matching 8 bases. The germline V gene encodes CDR1 SGHAT and CDR2 FQNNGV. The CDR3 loop spans 14 amino acids. V trimming: 4 bases; J trimming: 7 bases; junction bases outside the gene matches: 6.

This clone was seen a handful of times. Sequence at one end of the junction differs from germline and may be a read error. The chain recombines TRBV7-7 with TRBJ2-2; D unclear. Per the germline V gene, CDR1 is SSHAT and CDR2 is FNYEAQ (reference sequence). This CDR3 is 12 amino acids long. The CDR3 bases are TGTGCTAGCAGCTTAGAGGTTGGGGAGCTGTTTTTT. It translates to CASSLEVGELFF.

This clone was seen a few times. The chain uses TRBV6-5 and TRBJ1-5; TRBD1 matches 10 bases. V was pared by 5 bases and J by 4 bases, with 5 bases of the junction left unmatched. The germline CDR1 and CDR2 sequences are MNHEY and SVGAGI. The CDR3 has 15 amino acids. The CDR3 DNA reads TGTGCCAGCAGTAGTCGACAGGGGGCGAATCAGCCCCAGCATTTT. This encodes CASSSRQGANQPQHF.

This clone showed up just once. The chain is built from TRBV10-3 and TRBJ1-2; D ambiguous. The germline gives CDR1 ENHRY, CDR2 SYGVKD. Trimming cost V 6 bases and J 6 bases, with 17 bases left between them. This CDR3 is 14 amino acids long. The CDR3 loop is CAISPVGRSDGYTF. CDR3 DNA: TGTGCCATCAGCCCGGTAGGGAGGTCGGATGGCTACACCTTC.